These 5 T cell receptor beta chains originate from one sample sequenced in a study of shared clonotypes between healthy human individuals. Clones were sequenced by immunoSEQ multiplex PCR, and TCRdb holds only the in-frame ones, with some missing. The sample contains roughly 650,000 clones, approximately 96% of which appear only once. Terminally differentiated effector memory CD45RA+ cells were left out of the naive CD8 fraction, which was CD45RO-negative and positively selected for CCR7. The sequenced sample was naive CD8+ T cells sorted from blood. All receptors derive from a woman aged 30 to 39 in good health.

This chain uses TRBV28 with TRBJ2-7, with a possible D match to TRBD1 (5 bases). The V gene's germline CDR1 is MDHEN and CDR2 SYDVKM. V gave up 2 bases and J gave up 2 bases, with 10 bases separating them. The CDR3 spans 14 residues. CDR3 in DNA: TGTGCCAGCAGTTTACAGGGCGGTCCCTACGAGCAGTACTTC. Residues: CASSLQGGPYEQYF.

In DNA form, the CDR3 reads TGTGCCAGTAGTATTTGGTCCGGGAGGGCAGATACGCAGTATTTT. Amino acids: CASSIWSGRADTQYF. The gene calls are TRBV19 and TRBJ2-3; 8 bases agree with TRBD2. The CDR3 length is 15 residues. J lost 4 bases, V lost 3 bases, and 6 bases had no gene match. Germline assignment: CDR1 LNHDA and CDR2 SQIVND (reference sequence).

In regard to this clone: This sample includes further DNA sequences coding for the same CDR3. The chain carries TRBV5-1 and TRBJ2-3; D is perhaps TRBD1 (6 bases). In germline, CDR1 is SGHRS, CDR2 YFSETQ. Trimming removed 0 bases from V and 1 base from J, with 6 bases in between. The CDR3 sequence is 14 residues long. The CDR3 nucleotides are TGCGCCAGCAGCTTGGAGGGGGGCACAGATACGCAGTATTTT. It yields the protein CASSLEGGTDTQYF.

This chain uses TRBV7-9 with TRBJ1-1; perhaps TRBD1 as D (5 bases). V was shortened by 4 bases and J by 7 bases, with 16 bases between the two germline ends. Germline loops: CDR1 SEHNR, CDR2 FQNEAQ (reference sequence). The CDR3 has 14 residues. The CDR3 nucleotides read TGTGCCAGCAGCTCGGGCCGACCGGACATTGAAGCTTTCTTT. Amino acid sequence: CASSSGRPDIEAFF.

This rearrangement joins TRBV19 to TRBJ2-7; no reliable D call. The ends were cut back, 3 bases at V and 6 bases at J, with 12 bases in the middle. The CDR3 covers 13 residues. Per germline, CDR1 LNHDA and CDR2 SQIVND (reference sequence). CDR3 sequence reads: CASSISIGPEQYF. CDR3 DNA sequence: TGTGCCAGTAGTATTTCCATCGGGCCCGAGCAGTACTTC.